The 15 T cell receptor beta chains given below trace back to one sample, sequenced in a study of early T cells in non-severe SARS-CoV-2 infection. TCRdb recomputed calls from the 5' RACE reads with MiXCR, one row per CDR3 protein. The data contain tens of thousands of distinct CDR3 sequences, less than 9.5% of them seen just once; the ten biggest clones take up approximately 5.3%. The sequencing here drew on whole blood, taken at baseline. Receptors were obtained from an adult who was a healthcare worker with PCR-confirmed SARS-CoV-2 infection or an uninfected control (not recorded which).

In its sample, this clonotype was seen a few times. The genes are TRBV5-1 and TRBJ2-7, with 11 positions matching TRBD2. There are 14 residues in the CDR3. V shed 3 bases and J 6 bases; nucleotides not matched to a gene: 5. The germline CDR1 and CDR2 sequences are SGHRS and YFSETQ. The CDR3 loop is CASSSTSGSLEQYF. The CDR3 DNA follows: TGCGCCAGCAGCTCCACTAGCGGGAGTCTCGAGCAGTACTTC.

This clonotype was counted a few times. This chain connects TRBV5-1 to TRBJ2-3; the D is unclear. The CDR3 loop spans 14 amino acids. CDR1 SGHRS and CDR2 YFSETQ come from the germline V gene. V was cut by 4 bases and J by 4 bases, with 13 bases left in between. This chain's CDR3 is CASSGSHRSDTQYF. The CDR3 DNA sequence: TGCGCCAGCAGCGGCTCCCACAGATCAGATACGCAGTATTTT.

This clonotype appeared a few times. This sequence joins TRBV3-1 and TRBJ2-7, with D hard to call. The ends were cut back, 3 bases at V and 2 bases at J, with 2 bases in the middle. Germline V gene lookup returns CDR1 LGHDT and CDR2 YNNKEL (reference sequence). This CDR3 has 11 residues. Here the CDR3 DNA reads TGTGCCAGCAGCCATGCCTACGAGCAGTACTTC. This gives the protein CASSHAYEQYF.

This clonotype was seen ten or more times. The chain carries TRBV7-9 and TRBJ1-1; D is undetermined. CDR1 SEHNR and CDR2 FQNEAQ come from the germline V gene (reference sequence). Between the trimmed V and J ends, which lost 1 base and 5 bases, there was a span of 5 bases. This CDR3 comprises 12 residues. The CDR3 is CASSLDNTEAFF. The CDR3 DNA sequence: TGTGCCAGCAGCTTAGATAATACTGAAGCTTTCTTT.

The rearrangement joins TRBV6-5 to TRBJ1-1; TRBD1 matches at 7 bases. This CDR3 spans 15 amino acids. V was clipped by 6 bases and J by 4 bases; unmatched bases: 11. Germline V gives CDR1 MNHEY, CDR2 SVGAGI. The CDR3 DNA reads as TGTGCCAGCAGGAACCAGGACAGGAGGGGCACTGAAGCTTTCTTT. As protein: CASRNQDRRGTEAFF.

This clonotype was counted a few times. The chain uses TRBV7-9 and TRBJ1-2; D is unclear. V lost 4 bases, J lost 2 bases, and 14 bases lay in between. Germline-derived CDR1 and CDR2 are SEHNR and FQNEAQ (reference sequence). This CDR3 is built from 15 residues. Here the CDR3 DNA reads TGTGCCAGCAGCTATACCCGGTACGAGAACTATGGCTACACCTTC. This sequence encodes CASSYTRYENYGYTF.

This clonotype was counted a few times. This chain links TRBV30 with TRBJ1-2, with 9 bases aligning to TRBD1. Germline CDR1 GTSNPN, CDR2 SVGIG (reference sequence). Trimming at V came to 7 bases and at J to 4 bases, leaving 10 bases not matched to a gene. The CDR3 loop spans 14 amino acids. The CDR3 DNA reads TGTGCCTCGGACAGGGGAGGCTTGAGCTATGGCTACACCTTC. Translating gives CASDRGGLSYGYTF.

This clonotype was detected a few times. This chain joins TRBV28 and TRBJ2-7, with 7 bases aligning to TRBD2. Unmatched junction bases numbered 20, after V lost 0 bases and J lost 9 bases. CDR3 length equals 18 residues. Germline V gene lookup returns CDR1 MDHEN and CDR2 SYDVKM. In DNA form, the CDR3 reads TGTGCCAGCAGTTTATGGGGACTACGGACCCAAATAATTCGTCGGCAGTACTTC. Protein product: CASSLWGLRTQIIRRQYF. The whole variable domain, filled in from reference TRBV28 and TRBJ2-7, reads DVKVTQSSRYLVKRTGEKVFLECVQDMDHENMFWYRQDPGLGLRLIYFSYDVKMKEKGDIPEGYSVSREKKERFSLILESASTNQTSMYLCASSLWGLRTQIIRRQYFGPGTRLTVT.

The chain joins TRBV7-6 to TRBJ1-1; D unresolved. CDR1 and CDR2 from the germline V gene are SGHVS and FNYEAQ. The V and J ends lost 1 base and 4 bases respectively, with 7 bases between them. The length of the CDR3 is 13 residues. CDR3: CASSLGGSTEAFF. The CDR3 bases are TGTGCCAGCAGCTTAGGGGGATCCACTGAAGCTTTCTTT.

The V call is TRBV20-1, the J call TRBJ1-2; no definite D call. V was pared by 5 bases and J by 8 bases, with 15 bases between. The V gene's germline CDR1 is DFQATT and CDR2 SNEGSKA (reference sequence). This CDR3 has 12 amino acids. CDR3 coding DNA: TGCAGTGCTGTAGTAGGTCTACAAGGCTACACCTTC. Translation: CSAVVGLQGYTF.

This clonotype has a handful of counts. The chain employs TRBV28 and TRBJ2-4; possibly TRBD2 for D (6 bases). Looked up from germline, CDR1 is MDHEN and CDR2 is SYDVKM. Trimming cost V 6 bases and J 9 bases, with 9 bases left between them. The CDR3 is 11 amino acids. The CDR3 coding sequence is TGTGCCAGCAGCCCCGGGGGCATTCAGTACTTC. This sequence encodes CASSPGGIQYF.

This clonotype was counted at least ten times. The chain recombines TRBV12-3 or TRBV12-4 with TRBJ1-5; D may be TRBD1 (5 bases). This CDR3 has 17 residues. Trimming removed 6 bases from V and 3 bases from J, with 21 bases in between. The CDR3 reads CASSLSRGPLFNQPQHF. The CDR3 DNA is TGTGCCAGCAGCTTATCCCGGGGCCCACTTTTCAATCAGCCCCAGCATTTT.

The chain carries TRBV5-1 and TRBJ2-3, with D perhaps matching TRBD1 or TRBD2 (5 bases each). Germline lookup yields CDR1 SGHRS and CDR2 YFSETQ. This CDR3 has 15 amino acids. Trimming took off 2 bases at V and 2 bases at J, with 12 bases between the two ends. This CDR3 is CASSFIAGTTDTQYF. CDR3 DNA sequence: TGCGCCAGCAGCTTCATAGCCGGGACCACAGATACGCAGTATTTT.

V gene TRBV9 combines with J gene TRBJ2-5; a weak D match, TRBD1 (5 bases). CDR3 length: 15 residues. Per germline, CDR1 SGDLS and CDR2 YYNGEE. Deletions cut 0 bases from V and 1 base from J, with 10 bases between. The DNA for the CDR3 is TGTGCCAGCAGCGTAGCGTTGGGGCCCCAAGAGACCCAGTACTTC. It translates to CASSVALGPQETQYF.

This clonotype has ten or more counts. The chain employs TRBV28 and TRBJ2-1, with TRBD2 matching over 10 bases. V trimming: 3 bases; J trimming: 7 bases; junction bases outside the gene matches: 0. Germline CDR1 is MDHEN and CDR2 is SYDVKM. The CDR3 is 13 residues long. The CDR3 region has the DNA TGTGCCAGCAGTTTGACTAGCGGGAATGAGCAGTTCTTC. Translating gives CASSLTSGNEQFF.